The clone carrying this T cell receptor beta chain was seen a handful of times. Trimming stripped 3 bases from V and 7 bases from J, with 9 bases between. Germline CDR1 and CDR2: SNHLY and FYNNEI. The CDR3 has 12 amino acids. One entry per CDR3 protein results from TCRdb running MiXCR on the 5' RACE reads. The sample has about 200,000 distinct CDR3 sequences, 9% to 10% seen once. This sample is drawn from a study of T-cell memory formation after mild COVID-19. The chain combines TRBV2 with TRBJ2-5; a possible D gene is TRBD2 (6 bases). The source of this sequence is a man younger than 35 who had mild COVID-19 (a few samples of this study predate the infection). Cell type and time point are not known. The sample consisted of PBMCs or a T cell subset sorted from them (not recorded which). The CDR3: CASSEREGTQYF. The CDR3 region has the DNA TGTGCCAGCAGTGAGCGGGAAGGGACCCAGTACTTC. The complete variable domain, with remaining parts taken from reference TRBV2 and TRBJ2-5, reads EPEVTQTPSHQVTQMGQEVILRCVPISNHLYFYWYRQILGQKVEFLVSFYNNEISEKSEIFDDQFSVERPDGSNFTLKIRSTKLEDSAMYFCASSEREGTQYFGPGTRLLVL.